Presented here are 19 T cell receptor beta chains from one specimen sequenced in a study of blood T cell repertoires in COVID-19. This table comes from immunoSEQ multiplex PCR, and its TCRdb copy is limited to in-frame clones, with some not included. This table has some 380,000 clones, around 84% appearing once. The material sequenced was peripheral blood. The source of these receptors is a human donor with acute or convalescent COVID-19. The donor label of this sample is uncertain.

The CDR3 loop is CASSLGQGMFEQYF. The CDR3 nucleotides are TGCGCCAGCAGCTTGGGACAGGGAATGTTCGAGCAGTACTTC. The genes are TRBV5-1 and TRBJ2-7, with 7 bases that match TRBD1. V shed 0 bases, J shed 6 bases, and the junction held 6 bases outside the gene matches. Germline assignment: CDR1 SGHRS and CDR2 YFSETQ. CDR3 size: 14 residues.

V and J are TRBV7-2 and TRBJ2-1, with 7 bases that match TRBD2. The CDR3 runs 14 residues. V lost 5 bases, J lost 5 bases, and 6 bases stayed unmatched. Germline V lookup: CDR1 SGHTA, CDR2 FQGNSA. As DNA, the CDR3 is TGTGCCAGCAGCCCGGACGGGACTAACAATGAGCAGTTCTTC. Translating gives CASSPDGTNNEQFF.

The table lists this clone with a few counts. The chain links TRBV19 to TRBJ1-2; 8 nucleotides align to TRBD1. Per germline, CDR1 LNHDA and CDR2 SQIVND (reference sequence). CDR3 length equals 13 residues. The trim removed 6 bases at V and 5 bases at J, leaving 5 bases unmatched. As DNA, the CDR3 is TGTGCCAGTAGAGTAGACAGGGGATATGGCTACACCTTC. Amino acids: CASRVDRGYGYTF. The whole variable domain, remainder taken from reference TRBV19 and TRBJ1-2, is DGGITQSPKYLFRKEGQNVTLSCEQNLNHDAMYWYRQDPGQGLRLIYYSQIVNDFQKGDIAEGYSVSREKKESFPLTVTSAQKNPTAFYLCASRVDRGYGYTFGSGTRLTVV.

CDR3 DNA: TGTGCCAGCAGCCAAGCGGCCAGGGGCTACACCTTC. Protein: CASSQAARGYTF. J is TRBJ1-2 and V is TRBV3-1 (or the pseudogene TRBV3-2); D uncertain. Trimming stripped 1 base from V and 8 bases from J, with 8 bases between. The CDR3 runs 12 residues. Germline V gene sequence: CDR1 LGHDT, CDR2 YNNKEL (reference sequence).

The chain recombines TRBV5-4 with TRBJ1-2, with D possibly matching TRBD1 (6 bases). The V gene lost 4 bases and the J gene lost 2 bases, with 18 bases spanning the gap. Per germline, CDR1 SGHNT and CDR2 YYREEE (reference sequence). The CDR3 runs to 16 residues. The CDR3 DNA reads as TGTGCCAGCAGCCGAACGGGGCAGGGGACCAACTATGGCTACACCTTC. It yields the protein CASSRTGQGTNYGYTF.

J is TRBJ1-5 and V is TRBV6-5; D is unclear. Germline loops: CDR1 MNHEY, CDR2 SVGAGI. There are 13 residues in the CDR3. Deletions cut 6 bases from V and 6 bases from J, with 12 bases between. CDR3 sequence reads: CASRLTAVQPQHF. The CDR3 DNA reads as TGTGCCAGCAGACTTACGGCGGTTCAGCCCCAGCATTTT.

The CDR3 DNA is TGTGCCATCAGTCTACGGGGGGGGCCTACTGAAGCTTTCTTT. It encodes CAISLRGGPTEAFF. The chain uses TRBV10-3 and TRBJ1-1, with D tentatively TRBD1 (6 bases). Trimming took off 5 bases at V and 5 bases at J, with 15 bases between the two ends. The CDR3 is 14 residues long. Germline V gene lookup returns CDR1 ENHRY and CDR2 SYGVKD.

The J gene is TRBJ2-6, the V gene TRBV28, with a weak D call TRBD1 (6 bases). V lost 7 bases to trimming and J lost 2 bases, with 21 bases between them. Germline V lookup: CDR1 MDHEN, CDR2 SYDVKM. The CDR3 sequence is 18 residues long. The CDR3 spells CASTPGGRPQAGANVLTF. The CDR3 region has the DNA TGTGCCAGCACCCCTGGGGGCAGGCCTCAGGCTGGGGCCAACGTCCTGACTTTC.

About this clone: Within the sample, other DNA sequences also encode this same CDR3. This sequence joins TRBV12-3 or TRBV12-4 and TRBJ1-1; D gene uncertain. V was trimmed by 3 bases and J by 1 base, leaving 6 bases between them. The CDR3 length is 13 residues. The CDR3 here is CASSLRQNTEAFF. The CDR3 DNA follows: TGTGCCAGCAGTTTGCGACAGAACACTGAAGCTTTCTTT.

V is TRBV7-9 and J is TRBJ1-1; a weak D match, TRBD1 (5 bases). Germline V gene lookup returns CDR1 SEHNR and CDR2 FQNEAQ (reference sequence). V lost 3 bases and J lost 2, with 16 bases in between. This CDR3 spans 16 amino acids. CDR3 DNA sequence: TGTGCCAGCAGCTTCTACTCAGGGATGAAAAACACTGAAGCTTTCTTT. Translating it yields CASSFYSGMKNTEAFF.

The V and J genes are TRBV19 and TRBJ1-4; 8 positions agree with TRBD1. This CDR3 region has 16 residues. V lost 4 bases and J lost 4; bases outside the gene matches: 8. Germline CDR1 and CDR2: LNHDA and SQIVND (reference sequence). CDR3 sequence (DNA): TGTGCCAGTAGTAAATCCGGACAGGGACGTAATGAAAAACTGTTTTTT. Its translation is CASSKSGQGRNEKLFF.

The chain joins TRBV19 to TRBJ1-3; D unclear. V shed 5 bases and J shed 4 bases, with 12 bases lying between them. The CDR3 spans 14 residues. The germline CDR1 and CDR2 sequences are LNHDA and SQIVND (reference sequence). This CDR3 reads CASSPRQRGNTIYF. The CDR3 bases are TGTGCCAGTAGTCCCCGGCAGCGAGGAAACACCATATATTTT.

The chain has TRBV10-3 and TRBJ2-7; the match to TRBD1 covers 11 bases. V dropped 8 bases and J dropped 1; count of bases not matched to a gene: 4. The CDR3 consists of 14 residues. In germline, CDR1 is ENHRY, CDR2 SYGVKD. This chain's CDR3 is CAIGGDRGSYEQYF. The CDR3 region has the DNA TGTGCCATCGGGGGGGACAGGGGGTCCTACGAGCAGTACTTC.

Here the CDR3 DNA reads TGTGCCAGCAGCTTAGAGAGGAGGGGGCACACTGAAGCTTTCTTT. Translation gives CASSLERRGHTEAFF. The rearrangement joins TRBV11-2 to TRBJ1-1; 7 bases align to TRBD1. The germline V gene has CDR1 SGHAT and CDR2 FQNNGV. Trimming removed 0 bases from V and 3 bases from J; junction bases left unmatched: 4. The CDR3 is 15 amino acids.

The chain uses TRBV11-2 and TRBJ2-5, with 10 bases matching TRBD2. Germline CDR1 SGHAT, CDR2 FQNNGV. V was pared by 4 bases and J by 2 bases, with 4 bases of the junction left unmatched. This CDR3 has 15 amino acids. In DNA form, the CDR3 reads TGTGCCAGCAGCTATAATAGCGGGGGGCAAGAGACCCAGTACTTC. This codes for CASSYNSGGQETQYF.

CDR3 sequence (DNA): TGTGCCAGCAGCTTGACCGGGAGGCTTAATGAGCAGTTCTTC. Translated: CASSLTGRLNEQFF. The chain couples TRBV7-7 to TRBJ2-1; 7 nucleotides line up with TRBD2. This CDR3 has 14 residues. After removal of 3 bases from V and 7 bases from J, the junction contained 6 bases not matched to a gene. Germline assignment: CDR1 SSHAT and CDR2 FNYEAQ (reference sequence).

As concerns this clone: Germline and junction disagree at one end, which may indicate a read error. The V gene is TRBV2, the J gene TRBJ1-6, with 7 nucleotides matching TRBD1. Germline CDR1 SNHLY, CDR2 FYNNEI. The CDR3 has 13 amino acids. The CDR3 DNA reads as TGTGCCAGCAGGACAGGGAATAAGTCACCCCTCCACTTT. This codes for CASRTGNKSPLHF.

The chain recombines TRBV19 with TRBJ2-7; D possibly corresponds to TRBD1 (6 bases). CDR1 LNHDA and CDR2 SQIVND come from the germline V gene (reference sequence). The CDR3 runs to 15 residues. The V and J ends lost 4 bases and 1 base respectively, with 14 bases between them. This CDR3 is CASSKGQIISYEQYF. CDR3 bases: TGTGCCAGTAGTAAAGGACAGATCATTTCCTACGAGCAGTACTTC.

The chain joins TRBV6-6 to TRBJ1-5, with 7 bases that match TRBD1. This CDR3 has 15 amino acids. J lost 2 bases, V lost 7 bases, and 8 bases had no gene match. Germline assignment: CDR1 MNHNY and CDR2 SVGAGI (reference sequence). CDR3 region: CASTGGTVGNQPQHF. The CDR3 DNA reads as TGTGCCAGCACAGGGGGGACAGTGGGCAATCAGCCCCAGCATTTT.